Below, 20 T cell receptor beta chains from the same sample are listed, as sequenced in a study of CXCR3-negative and CXCR3-positive naive CD8 T cells. TRB cDNA libraries were made by UMI-labeled 5' RACE. With the 5' RACE reads reprocessed, TCRdb shows one record per CDR3 protein and no DNA. The ten top clones account for 1.1%, within a sample of approximately 7,000 distinct CDR3 sequences. Sequenced input: naive CXCR3- CD8+ T cells from blood. Subset described: CD45RO-CCR7+CD27+CD95- naive CD8+ T cells lacking CXCR3 (TNR3-). Receptors originate from a human donor in good health. Some clones in this sample may be carry-over from other donors' samples.

Its frequency marks this clonotype as medium-sized. The CDR3 protein is CASSKVVVHRRDSPLHF. The chain carries TRBV21-1 and TRBJ1-6. TRBV21-1 is marked as a pseudogene. The CDR3 length is 17 residues.

The V and J genes are TRBV10-3 and TRBJ2-3; TCRdb gives TRBD1 as the D gene, but with no DNA this cannot be confirmed. Germline-derived CDR1 and CDR2 are ENHRY and SYGVKD. CDR3 length: 15 residues. CDR3 loop: CATASRDGGTDTQYF.

According to its frequency, this clonotype is medium-sized. The chain recombines TRBV29-1 with TRBJ2-1; the TRBD2 assignment by TCRdb is unverifiable without DNA. The germline CDR1 and CDR2 sequences are SQVTM and ANQGSEA. The CDR3 length is 15 residues. The CDR3 here is CSVEDPRLAGPGEFF.

This chain links TRBV13 with TRBJ2-2. This CDR3 spans 13 amino acids. Per the germline V gene, CDR1 is PRHDT and CDR2 is FYEKMQ (reference sequence). Here the CDR3 reads CASSFGFTGELFF.

The chain links TRBV20-1 to TRBJ1-1; TCRdb selects TRBD1, and the lack of DNA leaves this call unchecked. The CDR3 is made up of 13 amino acids. Per the germline V gene, CDR1 is DFQATT and CDR2 is SNEGSKA (reference sequence). The CDR3: CSARGPAIVEAFF.

The chain employs TRBV7-3 and TRBJ2-1; with no DNA, the TCRdb D assignment of TRBD2 cannot be verified. CDR1 and CDR2 (germline): SGHTA, FQGTGA. The CDR3 has 21 amino acids. The CDR3 protein is CASSFAPVQKGLAGAYNEQFF.

This chain joins TRBV29-1 and TRBJ2-1; TCRdb designates TRBD2, a call that cannot be tested without DNA. The CDR3 spans 13 residues. The germline CDR1 and CDR2 sequences are SQVTM and ANQGSEA. The CDR3 here is CSETSGSPNEQFF.

According to its frequency, this clonotype is medium-sized. This CDR3 reads CASSSRPTQETQYF. The chain carries TRBV7-9 and TRBJ2-5; TCRdb lists TRBD1, though no DNA is available to test this call. This CDR3 spans 14 amino acids. Looked up from germline, CDR1 is SEHNR and CDR2 is FQNEAQ (reference sequence).

V gene TRBV27 combines with J gene TRBJ2-4; TCRdb reports TRBD1, a call that lacks DNA to check it against. Germline V gene data show CDR1 as MNHEY and CDR2 as SMNVEV (reference sequence). The CDR3 totals 15 residues. The CDR3 sequence is CASSSRTGYENIQYF.

The chain carries TRBV6-5 and TRBJ1-3; the TRBD1 assignment by TCRdb is unverifiable without DNA. The CDR3 runs to 18 residues. Germline CDR1 reads MNHEY; CDR2 reads SVGAGI. CDR3 protein: CASSLRRDSETSGNTIYF.

This chain joins TRBV28 and TRBJ2-7; the TCRdb call, TRBD2, lacks DNA for checking. Germline V gene sequence: CDR1 MDHEN, CDR2 SYDVKM. The CDR3 has 15 residues. The CDR3 spells CASSFFTGRAGEQYF.

V and J are TRBV2 and TRBJ2-7. Germline CDR1 reads SNHLY; CDR2 reads FYNNEI. The CDR3 consists of 13 residues. CDR3 sequence reads: CASRSGRAYEQYF. Full variable domain (missing parts from reference TRBV2 and TRBJ2-7): EPEVTQTPSHQVTQMGQEVILRCVPISNHLYFYWYRQILGQKVEFLVSFYNNEISEKSEIFDDQFSVERPDGSNFTLKIRSTKLEDSAMYFCASRSGRAYEQYFGPGTRLTVT.

J is TRBJ2-3 and V is TRBV20-1; the TCRdb D gene call, TRBD2, has no DNA to confirm it. This CDR3 has 17 residues. CDR1 and CDR2 (germline): DFQATT, SNEGSKA (reference sequence). The CDR3 sequence: CSARDYIAGASTDTQYF.

This clonotype ranks as medium-sized in terms of frequency. The chain links TRBV7-2 to TRBJ1-2; checking the TCRdb D call of TRBD1 is not possible without DNA. The CDR3 contains 13 residues. Germline assignment: CDR1 SGHTA and CDR2 FQGNSA. The CDR3 spells CASSLGDNYGYTF.

Frequency places this clonotype as medium-sized. The genes are TRBV30 and TRBJ2-3. The length of the CDR3 is 15 residues. Germline assignment: CDR1 GTSNPN and CDR2 SVGIG (reference sequence). The CDR3 reads CAWSPHPLRTDTQYF.

This clonotype shows up as medium-sized by frequency. CDR3 residues: CSVGGGAEAFF. The chain carries TRBV29-1 and TRBJ1-1; the D call of TRBD1 rests on TCRdb alone, since no DNA is present to check it. Looked up from germline, CDR1 is SQVTM and CDR2 is ANQGSEA. The CDR3 totals 11 residues.

Here the CDR3 reads CSVEDRESEKLFF. The V call is TRBV29-1, the J call TRBJ1-4; TCRdb lists TRBD1, though no DNA is available to test this call. Germline CDR1 SQVTM, CDR2 ANQGSEA. The CDR3 is made up of 13 amino acids.

The chain links TRBV7-9 to TRBJ1-1. Germline-derived CDR1 and CDR2 are SEHNR and FQNEAQ (reference sequence). The CDR3 contains 12 residues. The CDR3 here is CASSLEAAEAFF.

The chain is built from TRBV5-5 and TRBJ2-1; as DNA is missing, the TRBD1 call by TCRdb cannot be tested. CDR3 size: 13 residues. From germline, CDR1 is SGHKS and CDR2 YYEKEE (reference sequence). The chain's CDR3 is CASSDPLYNEQFF.

The rearrangement joins TRBV29-1 to TRBJ1-1. The CDR3 loop spans 13 amino acids. Germline loops: CDR1 SQVTM, CDR2 ANQGSEA. The CDR3 region is CSVEDLVNTEAFF.